The clone carrying this T cell receptor (beta chain) was detected only once. The data were taken from a study of OX40 agonist ivuxolimab in advanced cancers. There are 15 residues in the CDR3. The ends lost 4 bases at V and 5 bases at J; junction bases unmatched: 6. Germline V CDR1 and CDR2: SGHRS, YFSETQ. Generated by immunoSEQ multiplex PCR, the TCRdb table keeps only in-frame clones and is missing some. The sample includes tens of thousands of clones, 80% to 90% of them seen just once. The genes are TRBV5-1 and TRBJ2-5; 12 bases fit TRBD1. The TCR sequence derives from an adult with an advanced solid tumor such as melanoma, head and neck, liver or kidney cancer. This specimen consisted of CD4+ or CD8+ T cells sorted from blood, obtained in a trial of the OX40 agonist ivuxolimab. The CDR3 loop reads CASSAGTGGGETQYF. CDR3 coding DNA: TGCGCCAGCAGCGCTGGGACAGGGGGCGGTGAGACCCAGTACTTC.